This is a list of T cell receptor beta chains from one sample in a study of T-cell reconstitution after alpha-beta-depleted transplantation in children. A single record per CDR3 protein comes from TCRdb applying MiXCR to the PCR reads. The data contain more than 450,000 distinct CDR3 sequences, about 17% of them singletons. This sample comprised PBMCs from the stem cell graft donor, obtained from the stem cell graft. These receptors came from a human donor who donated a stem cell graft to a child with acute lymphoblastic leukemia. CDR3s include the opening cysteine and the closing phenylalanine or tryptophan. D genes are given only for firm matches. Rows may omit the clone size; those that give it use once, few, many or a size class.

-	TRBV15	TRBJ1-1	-	CATSRGETGTQRAPFF	TGTGCCACCAGCAGAGGAGAGACAGGAACCCAGAGGGCACCTTTCTTT
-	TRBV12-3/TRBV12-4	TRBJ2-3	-	CASSLGRSADTQYF	TGTGCCAGCAGTTTAGGCCGAAGCGCAGATACGCAGTATTTT
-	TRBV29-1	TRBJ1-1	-	CSCRAGMNTEAFF	TGCAGCTGTCGTGCGGGAATGAACACTGAAGCTTTCTTT
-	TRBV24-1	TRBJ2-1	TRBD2	CATSRLAGRNEQFF	TGTGCCACCAGTAGACTAGCGGGACGCAATGAGCAGTTCTTC
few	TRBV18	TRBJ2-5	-	CASSPGVKETQYF	TGTGCCAGCTCACCAGGAGTGAAGGAGACCCAGTACTTC
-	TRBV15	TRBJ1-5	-	CATSRDLDQPQHF	TGTGCCACCAGCAGAGATCTTGATCAGCCCCAGCATTTT
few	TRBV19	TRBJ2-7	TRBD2	CASSPWTSGRDFYEQYF	TGTGCCAGTAGTCCCTGGACTAGCGGGAGAGATTTCTACGAGCAGTACTTC
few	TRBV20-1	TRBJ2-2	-	CSASRASSAGGELFF	TGCAGTGCTAGTCGTGCTTCCAGCGCGGGCGGGGAGCTGTTTTTT
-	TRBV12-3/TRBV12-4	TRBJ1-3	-	CASSLGAGSGNTIYF	TGTGCCAGCAGTTTAGGGGCGGGCTCTGGAAACACCATATATTTT
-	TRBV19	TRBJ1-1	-	CASRRRSPGHMNTEAFF	TGTGCCAGTAGGAGACGATCCCCGGGACACATGAACACTGAAGCTTTCTTT
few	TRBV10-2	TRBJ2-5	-	CATGLIEEGQYF	TGCGCCACCGGTTTAATCGAGGAGGGCCAGTACTTC
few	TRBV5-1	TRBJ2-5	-	CASSLGIRLPREETQYF	TGCGCCAGCAGCTTGGGAATCCGACTACCTCGGGAAGAGACCCAGTACTTC
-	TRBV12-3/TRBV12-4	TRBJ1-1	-	CASSFREDTEAFF	TGTGCCAGCAGTTTTAGAGAGGACACTGAAGCTTTCTTT
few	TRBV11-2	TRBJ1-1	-	CASSLVGRGTEAFF	TGTGCCAGCAGCTTAGTGGGCAGGGGAACTGAAGCTTTCTTT
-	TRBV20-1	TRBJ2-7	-	CSARTWYEQYF	TGCAGTGCTAGGACCTGGTACGAGCAGTACTTC
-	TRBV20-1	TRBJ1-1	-	CSAPREGGMNTEAFF	TGCAGTGCTCCCCGTGAAGGGGGGATGAACACTGAAGCTTTCTTT
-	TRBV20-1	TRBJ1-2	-	CSATEGYTF	TGCAGTGCTACCGAGGGCTACACCTTC
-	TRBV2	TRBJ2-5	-	CASSEARWETQYF	TGTGCCAGCAGTGAAGCGCGGTGGGAGACCCAGTACTTC
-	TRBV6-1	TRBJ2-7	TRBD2	CASRAGTCGRWAYEQYF	TGTGCCAGCAGGGCTGGGACTTGCGGGAGATGGGCCTACGAGCAGTACTTC
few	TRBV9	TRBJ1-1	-	CASSAQGIEAFF	TGTGCCAGCAGCGCGCAGGGAATTGAAGCTTTCTTT
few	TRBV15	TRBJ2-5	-	CATSTGPDHKTQYF	TGTGCCACCAGCACGGGGCCAGACCACAAGACCCAGTACTTC
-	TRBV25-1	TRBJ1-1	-	CASSEWIQGTEAFF	TGTGCCAGCAGTGAATGGATCCAGGGAACTGAAGCTTTCTTT
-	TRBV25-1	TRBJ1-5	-	CASSEQGRTSNQPQHF	TGTGCCAGCAGTGAACAGGGCCGGACTAGCAATCAGCCCCAGCATTTT
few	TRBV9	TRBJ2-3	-	CASSVAGIGTTDTQYF	TGTGCCAGCAGCGTAGCAGGGATTGGGACCACAGATACGCAGTATTTT
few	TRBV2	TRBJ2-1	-	CASSGALNSWDEQFF	TGTGCCAGCAGTGGCGCACTCAATTCCTGGGATGAGCAGTTCTTC
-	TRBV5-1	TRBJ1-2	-	CASSLRTANYGYTF	TGCGCCAGCAGCTTGCGGACAGCTAACTATGGCTACACCTTC
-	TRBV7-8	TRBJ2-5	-	CATSPVNREETQYF	TGTGCCACCAGCCCCGTGAACAGGGAAGAGACCCAGTACTTC
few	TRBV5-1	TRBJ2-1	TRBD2	CASSSGLAGVVNEQFF	TGCGCCAGCAGCTCCGGACTAGCGGGAGTAGTGAATGAGCAGTTCTTC
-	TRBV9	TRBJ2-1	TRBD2	CASSVAGAAGDQFF	TGTGCCAGCAGCGTAGCTGGGGCAGCGGGGGATCAGTTCTTC
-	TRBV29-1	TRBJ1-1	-	CSVDGGDTEAFF	TGCAGCGTTGACGGGGGGGACACTGAAGCTTTCTTT
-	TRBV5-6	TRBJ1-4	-	CASSATTAGKLFF	TGTGCCAGCAGCGCCACTACAGCGGGGAAACTGTTTTTT